The 20 T cell receptor beta chains below all came from one sample that was sequenced in a study of OX40 agonist ivuxolimab in advanced cancers. Produced via immunoSEQ multiplex PCR; TCRdb's table is partial and in-frame only. In the table there are about 64,000 clones, roughly 90% of which are singletons. The sequences come from CD4+ or CD8+ T cells sorted from blood, collected in a trial of the OX40 agonist ivuxolimab. The source is an adult with an advanced solid tumor such as melanoma, head and neck, liver or kidney cancer.

The chain combines TRBV29-1 with TRBJ2-1; TRBD1 is a possible D gene (5 bases). The CDR3 consists of 13 residues. V was shortened by 8 bases and J by 6 bases, with 17 bases between the two germline ends. Looked up from germline, CDR1 is SQVTM and CDR2 is ANQGSEA. The CDR3 sequence is CSSWVGQGNEQFF. The CDR3 nucleotides read TGCAGCTCTTGGGTCGGCCAGGGCAATGAGCAGTTCTTC.

This sequence joins TRBV11-2 and TRBJ2-1, with D possibly being TRBD1 (5 bases). This CDR3 contains 15 residues. V was cut by 7 bases and J by 2 bases, with 15 bases left in between. Looked up from germline, CDR1 is SGHAT and CDR2 is FQNNGV. In DNA, the CDR3 is TGTGCCAGCACCCAAGGTAGGGGCCCCTACAATGAGCAGTTCTTC. Translation: CASTQGRGPYNEQFF.

The V gene is TRBV2, the J gene TRBJ2-7, with D uncertain. V dropped 1 base and J dropped 3 bases, with 7 bases sitting between them. This CDR3 spans 13 amino acids. Germline V gene data show CDR1 as SNHLY and CDR2 as FYNNEI. For the CDR3, the DNA is TGTGCCAGCAGTGAAGGGGTCTTCTACGAGCAGTACTTC. Residues: CASSEGVFYEQYF.

The rearrangement joins TRBV14 to TRBJ2-7; no reliable D call. The CDR3 extends over 13 amino acids. V gave up 3 bases and J gave up 4 bases, with 10 bases separating them. CDR1 and CDR2 from the germline V gene are SGHDN and FVKESK. The CDR3 sequence: CASSQYALYEQYF. In DNA form, the CDR3 reads TGTGCCAGCAGCCAGTATGCTTTATACGAGCAGTACTTC.

The chain links TRBV5-1 to TRBJ2-7; 8 bases are a match to TRBD1. Trimming at V came to 6 bases and at J to 5 bases, leaving 10 bases not matched to a gene. Germline-derived CDR1 and CDR2 are SGHRS and YFSETQ. The CDR3 sequence is 14 residues long. CDR3 loop: CASTSVTGEDEQYF. Here the CDR3 DNA reads TGCGCCAGCACCTCGGTGACAGGGGAAGACGAGCAGTACTTC.

The chain is built from TRBV5-8 and TRBJ2-2; D is perhaps TRBD1 (6 bases). Trimming stripped 4 bases from V and 6 bases from J, with 16 bases between. Looked up from germline, CDR1 is SGHTS and CDR2 is YDEGEE. The CDR3 covers 15 residues. The CDR3 loop is CASSGGQRGAGELFF. For the CDR3, the DNA is TGTGCCAGCAGCGGCGGACAGAGAGGGGCCGGGGAGCTGTTTTTT.

The genes are TRBV7-3 and TRBJ2-7, with a possible D match to TRBD2 (5 bases). The CDR3 sequence is 16 residues long. The germline V and J ends were trimmed by 2 bases and 0 bases, with 14 bases remaining between them. The V gene's germline CDR1 is SGHTA and CDR2 FQGTGA. CDR3 in DNA: TGTGCCAGCAGCTTAGATGGGAGCGGAACCTCCTACGAGCAGTACTTC. It specifies CASSLDGSGTSYEQYF. Together with reference TRBV7-3 and TRBJ2-7, the CDR3 gives the full variable domain: GAGVSQTPSNKVTEKGKYVELRCDPISGHTALYWYRQSLGQGPEFLIYFQGTGAADDSGLPNDRFFAVRPEGSVSTLKIQRTERGDSAVYLCASSLDGSGTSYEQYFGPGTRLTVT.

The rearrangement uses TRBV9 and TRBJ1-3; D is possibly TRBD1 (6 bases). Per the germline V gene, CDR1 is SGDLS and CDR2 is YYNGEE. V dropped 3 bases and J dropped 3 bases, with 13 bases sitting between them. This CDR3 contains 15 residues. The CDR3 DNA reads as TGTGCCAGCAGCGCGGGCCCAGGGGTTGGAAACACCATATATTTT. It encodes CASSAGPGVGNTIYF.

The rearrangement links TRBV7-9 to TRBJ2-4; 9 nucleotides line up with TRBD1. Per germline, CDR1 SEHNR and CDR2 FQNEAQ (reference sequence). The CDR3 covers 19 residues. Trimming at V came to 0 bases and at J to 3 bases, leaving 12 bases not matched to a gene. The CDR3 nucleotides are TGTGCCAGCAGCTTAGCGACCCCGGACAGGGGACGGGACAAAAACATTCAGTACTTC. Protein product: CASSLATPDRGRDKNIQYF.

This chain connects TRBV9 to TRBJ2-7, with D hard to call. This CDR3 comprises 8 residues. V was clipped by 8 bases and J by 4 bases, with 1 base between them. CDR1 is SGDLS and CDR2 is YYNGEE in the germline V gene. The CDR3 coding sequence is TGTGCCAGGTACGAGCAGTACTTC. It encodes CARYEQYF.

The chain uses TRBV5-4 and TRBJ2-5, with a possible D match to TRBD1 (5 bases). The V gene's germline CDR1 is SGHNT and CDR2 YYREEE (reference sequence). This CDR3 is 14 amino acids long. V gave up 0 bases and J gave up 3 bases, with 9 bases separating them. CDR3 bases: TGTGCCAGCAGCTTGGCTGGGGCGGAAGAGACCCAGTACTTC. Its protein is CASSLAGAEETQYF.

The chain links TRBV5-4 to TRBJ2-7; D is ambiguous. Trimming pared 2 bases from V and 3 bases from J, leaving 9 bases between. This CDR3 is built from 13 residues. The germline gives CDR1 SGHNT, CDR2 YYREEE (reference sequence). CDR3 DNA sequence: TGTGCCAGCAGCTTCAGTAGGTACTACGAGCAGTACTTC. Protein product: CASSFSRYYEQYF. The full variable domain, in which reference TRBV5-4 and TRBJ2-7 provide the parts outside the CDR3, is ETGVTQSPTHLIKTRGQQVTLRCSSQSGHNTVSWYQQALGQGPQFIFQYYREEENGRGNFPPRFSGLQFPNYSSELNVNALELDDSALYLCASSFSRYYEQYFGPGTRLTVT.

This chain links TRBV21-1 with TRBJ1-2. TRBV21-1 is marked as a pseudogene. The CDR3 consists of 12 residues. CDR3 coding DNA: TGTGCCAGCAGGTGGACTAACTATGGCTACACCTTC. It codes for CASRWTNYGYTF.

The genes are TRBV10-2 and TRBJ2-7; D tentatively fits TRBD1 or TRBD2 (5 bases each). The CDR3 spans 14 residues. Trimming cost V 6 bases and J 7 bases, with 19 bases left between them. Germline CDR1 reads WSHSY; CDR2 reads SAAADI. The DNA of the CDR3 is TGCGCCAGCAGAGGACGGGGCGTACCGAGGGAGCAGTACTTC. This codes for CASRGRGVPREQYF.

The CDR3 protein is CSVALAGGGNEQFF. CDR3 DNA: TGCAGCGTTGCACTAGCGGGAGGGGGAAATGAGCAGTTCTTC. The chain uses TRBV29-1 and TRBJ2-1; 13 positions match TRBD2. V shed 4 bases, J shed 7 bases, and the junction held 4 bases outside the gene matches. From germline, CDR1 is SQVTM and CDR2 ANQGSEA. This CDR3 region has 14 residues.

This rearrangement joins TRBV7-2 to TRBJ2-1, with 8 bases fitting TRBD2. The CDR3 extends over 13 amino acids. Germline V gene lookup returns CDR1 SGHTA and CDR2 FQGNSA. V lost 3 bases and J lost 9; bases outside the gene matches: 4. The CDR3 loop reads CASSFTSGGEQFF. The CDR3 DNA follows: TGTGCCAGCAGCTTCACGAGCGGGGGTGAGCAGTTCTTC.

V and J are TRBV28 and TRBJ2-6, with D unresolved. V lost 2 bases to trimming and J lost 1 base, with 9 bases between them. In germline, CDR1 is MDHEN, CDR2 SYDVKM. The CDR3 loop spans 16 amino acids. The CDR3 spells CASSLRMGSGANVLTF. CDR3 DNA: TGTGCCAGCAGTTTAAGGATGGGTTCTGGGGCCAACGTCCTGACTTTC.

This chain uses TRBV5-6 with TRBJ1-2, with D possibly being TRBD1 (6 bases). The CDR3 totals 13 residues. The V end was cut by 2 bases, the J end by 4 bases, with 9 bases between. Germline V gives CDR1 SGHDT, CDR2 YYEEEE. The CDR3 region has the DNA TGTGCCAGCAGCTTCAGGGGTAGCTATGGCTACACCTTC. It yields the protein CASSFRGSYGYTF.

The chain couples TRBV11-2 to TRBJ2-7; D is ambiguous. CDR1 is SGHAT, CDR2 FQNNGV, per germline. The CDR3 extends over 12 amino acids. Trimming removed 5 bases from V and 4 bases from J, with 9 bases in between. This CDR3 reads CASSPQYYEQYF. CDR3 DNA sequence: TGTGCCAGCAGCCCTCAATATTACGAGCAGTACTTC. Together with reference TRBV11-2 and TRBJ2-7, the CDR3 gives the full variable domain: EAGVAQSPRYKIIEKRQSVAFWCNPISGHATLYWYQQILGQGPKLLIQFQNNGVVDDSQLPKDRFSAERLKGVDSTLKIQPAKLEDSAVYLCASSPQYYEQYFGPGTRLTVT.

This chain links TRBV19 with TRBJ1-1; TRBD1 matches at 8 bases. CDR1 and CDR2 from the germline V gene are LNHDA and SQIVND (reference sequence). The length of the CDR3 is 12 residues. The V segment lost 7 bases and the J segment 4 bases; nucleotides outside the gene matches: 2. The CDR3 sequence: CASIDRGTEAFF. The CDR3 nucleotides are TGTGCCAGTATCGACAGGGGCACTGAAGCTTTCTTT.